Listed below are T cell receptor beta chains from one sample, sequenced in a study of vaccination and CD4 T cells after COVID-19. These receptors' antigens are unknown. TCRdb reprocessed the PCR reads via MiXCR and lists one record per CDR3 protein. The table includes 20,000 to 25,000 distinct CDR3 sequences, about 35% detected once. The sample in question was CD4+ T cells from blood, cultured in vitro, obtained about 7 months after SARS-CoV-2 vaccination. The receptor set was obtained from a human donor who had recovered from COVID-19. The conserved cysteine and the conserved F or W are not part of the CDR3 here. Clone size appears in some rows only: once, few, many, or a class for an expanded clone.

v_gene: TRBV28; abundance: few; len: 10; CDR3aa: ASSIYSYGYT
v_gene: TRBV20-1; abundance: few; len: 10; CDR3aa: SPLRGTDTQY
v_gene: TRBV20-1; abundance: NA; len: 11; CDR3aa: SASGRAFYEQY
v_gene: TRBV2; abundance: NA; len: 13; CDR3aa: ASSGLAGGEETQY
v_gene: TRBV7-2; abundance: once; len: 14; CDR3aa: ASSGKMAGWNYEQY
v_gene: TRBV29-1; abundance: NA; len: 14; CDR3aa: SVDGLAGYGLETQY
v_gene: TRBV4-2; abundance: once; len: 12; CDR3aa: ASSALATAGELF
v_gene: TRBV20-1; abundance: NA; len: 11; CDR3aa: SASEGEAGELF
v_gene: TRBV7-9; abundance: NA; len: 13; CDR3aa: ASSFGTGGFNEQF
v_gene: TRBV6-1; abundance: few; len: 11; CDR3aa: ASSTGPIYGQY